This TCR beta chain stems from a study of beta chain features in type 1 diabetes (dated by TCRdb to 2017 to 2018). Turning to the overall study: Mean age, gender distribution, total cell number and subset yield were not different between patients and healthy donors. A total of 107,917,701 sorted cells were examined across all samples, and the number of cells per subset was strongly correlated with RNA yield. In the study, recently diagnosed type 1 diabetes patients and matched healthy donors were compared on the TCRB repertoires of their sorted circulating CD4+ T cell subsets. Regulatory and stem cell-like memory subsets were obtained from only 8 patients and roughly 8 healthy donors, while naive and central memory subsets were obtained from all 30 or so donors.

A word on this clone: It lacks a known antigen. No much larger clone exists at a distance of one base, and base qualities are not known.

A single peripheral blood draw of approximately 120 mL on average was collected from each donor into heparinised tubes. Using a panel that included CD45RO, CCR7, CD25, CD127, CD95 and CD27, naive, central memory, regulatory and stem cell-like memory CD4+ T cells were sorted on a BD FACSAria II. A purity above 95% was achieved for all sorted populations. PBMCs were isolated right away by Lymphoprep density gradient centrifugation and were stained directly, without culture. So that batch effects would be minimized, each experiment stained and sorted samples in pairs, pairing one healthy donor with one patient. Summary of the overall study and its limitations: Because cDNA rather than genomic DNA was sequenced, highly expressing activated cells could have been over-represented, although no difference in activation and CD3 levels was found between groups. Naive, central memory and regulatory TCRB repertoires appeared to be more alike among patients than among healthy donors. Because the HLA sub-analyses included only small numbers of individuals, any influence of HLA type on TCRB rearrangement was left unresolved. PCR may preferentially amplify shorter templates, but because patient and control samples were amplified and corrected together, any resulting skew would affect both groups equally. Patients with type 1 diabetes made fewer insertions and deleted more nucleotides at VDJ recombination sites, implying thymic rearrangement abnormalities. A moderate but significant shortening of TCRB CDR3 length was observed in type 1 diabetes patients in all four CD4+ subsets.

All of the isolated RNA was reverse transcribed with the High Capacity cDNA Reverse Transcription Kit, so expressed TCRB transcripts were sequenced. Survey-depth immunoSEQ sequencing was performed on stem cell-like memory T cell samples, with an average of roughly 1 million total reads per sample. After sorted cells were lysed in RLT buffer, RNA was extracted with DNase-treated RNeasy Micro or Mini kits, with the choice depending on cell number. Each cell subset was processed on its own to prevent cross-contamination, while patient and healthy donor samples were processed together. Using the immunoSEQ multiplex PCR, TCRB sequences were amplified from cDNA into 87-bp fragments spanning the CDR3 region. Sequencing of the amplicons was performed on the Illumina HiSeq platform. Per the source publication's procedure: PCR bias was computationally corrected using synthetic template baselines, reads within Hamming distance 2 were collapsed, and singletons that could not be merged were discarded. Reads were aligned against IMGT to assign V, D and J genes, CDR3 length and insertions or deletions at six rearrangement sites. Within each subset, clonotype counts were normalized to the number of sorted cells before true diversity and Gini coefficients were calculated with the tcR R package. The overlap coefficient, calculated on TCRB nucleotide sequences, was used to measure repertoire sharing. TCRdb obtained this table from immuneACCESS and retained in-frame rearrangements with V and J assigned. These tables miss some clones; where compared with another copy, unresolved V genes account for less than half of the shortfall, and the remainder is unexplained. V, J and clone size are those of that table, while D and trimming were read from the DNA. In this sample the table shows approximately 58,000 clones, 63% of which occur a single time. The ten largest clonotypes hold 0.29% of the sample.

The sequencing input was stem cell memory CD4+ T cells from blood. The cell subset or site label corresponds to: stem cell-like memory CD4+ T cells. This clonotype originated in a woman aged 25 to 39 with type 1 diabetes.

The CDR3 has the sequence CASSQEGRLKYF. At the DNA level, the sequence is TGCGCCAGCAGCCAGGAGGGGAGGTTAAAGTACTTC. The rearranged chain carries TRBV5-1 and TRBJ2-7; a tentative D match to TRBD2 spans 6 bases. The germline ends are 16 bases apart after V is trimmed by 4 bases and J by 11 bases. Its CDR3 holds 12 amino acids, cysteine through phenylalanine. Left in the record is the CDR3 DNA by itself, 36 bases read in frame from the first base. Sequences SGHRS (CDR1) and YFSETQ (CDR2) are obtained from the germline V gene.